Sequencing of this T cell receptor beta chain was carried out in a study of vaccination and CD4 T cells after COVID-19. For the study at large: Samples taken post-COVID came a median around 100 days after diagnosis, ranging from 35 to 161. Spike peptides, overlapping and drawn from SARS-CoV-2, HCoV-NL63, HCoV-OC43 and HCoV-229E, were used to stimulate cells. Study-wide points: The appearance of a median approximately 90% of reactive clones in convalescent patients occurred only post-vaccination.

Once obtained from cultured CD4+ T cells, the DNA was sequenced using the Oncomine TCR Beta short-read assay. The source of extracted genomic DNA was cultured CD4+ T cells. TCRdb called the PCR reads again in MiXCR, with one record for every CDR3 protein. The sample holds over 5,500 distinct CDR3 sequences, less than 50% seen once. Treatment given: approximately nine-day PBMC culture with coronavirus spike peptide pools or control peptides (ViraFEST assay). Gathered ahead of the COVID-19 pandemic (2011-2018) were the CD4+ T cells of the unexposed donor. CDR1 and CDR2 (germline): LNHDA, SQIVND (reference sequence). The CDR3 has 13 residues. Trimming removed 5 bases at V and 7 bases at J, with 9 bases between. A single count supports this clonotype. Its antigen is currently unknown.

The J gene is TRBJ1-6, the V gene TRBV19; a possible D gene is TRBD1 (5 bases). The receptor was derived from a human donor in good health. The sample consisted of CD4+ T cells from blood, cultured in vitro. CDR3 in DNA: TGTGCCAGTAGTGGCCACAGGAATTCACCCCTCCACTTT. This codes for CASSGHRNSPLHF.